The following is a T cell receptor (beta chain) sequence with its context. Its antigen remains unidentified. Libraries were prepared by immunoSEQ multiplex PCR; TCRdb keeps only in-frame clonotypes and omits some of them. The sample lists 55,000 to 75,000 clones, over 90% seen once, with approximately 6.8% in the top ten. These data come from a study of cytomegalovirus exposure and HLA in healthy donors. Study conclusions and caveats: There were 150 to 200 TCR beta chains listed as cytomegalovirus-associated.

Germline values: CDR1 SNHLY, CDR2 FYNNEI. J lost 8 bases, V lost 8 bases, and 14 bases had no gene match. This CDR3 has 15 amino acids. V gene TRBV2 combines with J gene TRBJ2-1; 8 bases are a match to TRBD2. What was sequenced was PBMCs. The TCR was taken from a woman in her late teens or twenties in good health and CMV-seropositive. The CDR3 region is CASGPGLVGSYEQFF. The CDR3 nucleotides are TGTGCCAGCGGGCCGGGACTAGTAGGGAGCTATGAGCAGTTCTTC. The full variable domain, with the rest looked up from reference TRBV2 and TRBJ2-1, is EPEVTQTPSHQVTQMGQEVILRCVPISNHLYFYWYRQILGQKVEFLVSFYNNEISEKSEIFDDQFSVERPDGSNFTLKIRSTKLEDSAMYFCASGPGLVGSYEQFFGPGTRLTVL.